This T cell receptor beta chain was profiled in a study of CD8 T cells in ankylosing spondylitis. In regard to this clonotype: Its antigen is unknown.

Quantitative 5'-RACE was performed with molecular barcodes, and it yielded the TCR beta libraries. TCRdb called the 5' RACE reads again in MiXCR, with one record for every CDR3 protein. The profile shows almost 250,000 distinct CDR3 sequences, under 35% of them singletons. Study-level findings and limits: Seemingly characteristic of ankylosing spondylitis blood was a TCR beta motif consisting of roughly 8 highly homologous variants.

The CDR3 contains 15 residues. The J segment lost 2 bases and the V segment lost 6 bases, leaving 3 bases of the junction unmatched. Germline lookup yields CDR1 MNHNS and CDR2 SASEGT. The rearrangement links TRBV6-1 to TRBJ2-1, with 11 bases identical to TRBD1. This receptor was taken from a male donor with ankylosing spondylitis or in good health (not recorded which). The material sequenced was blood, either unsorted or a sorted T cell fraction (not recorded which). CDR3 sequence: CASREDRGPYNEQFF. CDR3 coding DNA: TGTGCCAGCAGAGAGGACAGGGGGCCCTACAATGAGCAGTTCTTC.